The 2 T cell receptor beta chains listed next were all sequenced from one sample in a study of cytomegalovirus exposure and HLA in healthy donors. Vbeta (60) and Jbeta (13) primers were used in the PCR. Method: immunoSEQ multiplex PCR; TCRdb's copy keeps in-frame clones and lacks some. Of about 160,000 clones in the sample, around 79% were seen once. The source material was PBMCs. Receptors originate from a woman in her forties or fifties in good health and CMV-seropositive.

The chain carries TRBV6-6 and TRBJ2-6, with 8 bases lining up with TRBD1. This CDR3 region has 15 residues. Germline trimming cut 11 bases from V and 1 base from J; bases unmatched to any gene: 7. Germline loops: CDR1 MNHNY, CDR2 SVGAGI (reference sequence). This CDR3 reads CAGGRGPSGANVLTF. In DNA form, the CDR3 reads TGTGCCGGGGGCAGGGGGCCTTCTGGGGCCAACGTCCTGACTTTC.

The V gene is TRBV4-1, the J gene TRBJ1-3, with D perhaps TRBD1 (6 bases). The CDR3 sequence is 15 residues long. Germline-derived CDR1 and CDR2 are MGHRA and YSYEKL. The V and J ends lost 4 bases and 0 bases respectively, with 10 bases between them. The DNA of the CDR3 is TGCGCCAGCAGCCGTCAGACAGGCTCTGGAAACACCATATATTTT. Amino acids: CASSRQTGSGNTIYF.